The subject of this entry is one T cell receptor beta chain. These data originate in a study of blood T cell repertoires in COVID-19. The wider study: Sites in the United States, Italy and Spain provided acute and convalescent COVID-19 samples. In each case, the material was cDNA or gDNA derived from T cells, B-cell-depleted T cells, or PBMCs.

The study assigned cohorts using participant-reported clinical history. The CDR3 extends over 13 amino acids. The germline V gene has CDR1 SQVTM and CDR2 ANQGSEA. The V and J ends lost 4 bases and 0 bases respectively, with 10 bases between them. Profiled with immunoSEQ multiplex PCR; TCRdb holds only in-frame clones, not every one. The sample yields approximately 280,000 clones, 85% to 90% seen once. This clonotype was obtained from a woman aged 18-29 years with acute COVID-19. Material for sequencing was PBMCs or T cells enriched from blood (not recorded which). This sequence joins TRBV29-1 and TRBJ2-7; a weak D match, TRBD2 (5 bases). In nucleotides, the CDR3 is TGCAGCGTTGCTGGCGGACTCTCCTACGAGCAGTACTTC. It translates to CSVAGGLSYEQYF.